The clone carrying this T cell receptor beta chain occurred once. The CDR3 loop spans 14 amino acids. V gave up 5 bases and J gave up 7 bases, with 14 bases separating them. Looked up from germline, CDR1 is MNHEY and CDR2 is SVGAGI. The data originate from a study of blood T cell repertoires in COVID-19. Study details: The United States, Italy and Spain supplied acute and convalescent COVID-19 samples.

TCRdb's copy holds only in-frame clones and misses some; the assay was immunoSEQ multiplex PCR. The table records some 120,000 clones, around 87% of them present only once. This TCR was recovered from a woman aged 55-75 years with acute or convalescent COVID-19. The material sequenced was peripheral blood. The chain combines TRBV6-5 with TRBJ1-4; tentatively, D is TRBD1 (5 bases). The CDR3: CASSPGTAFEKLFF. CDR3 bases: TGTGCCAGCAGTCCCGGGACTGCGTTTGAAAAACTGTTTTTT.